These 17 T cell receptor beta chains originate from one sample sequenced in a study of blood T cell repertoires in COVID-19. Produced via immunoSEQ multiplex PCR; TCRdb's table is partial and in-frame only. The sample records 330,000 or so clones, around nine tenths being singletons. Material for sequencing was PBMCs or T cells enriched from blood (not recorded which). These receptors were collected from a woman under 40 who had been exposed to COVID-19.

This chain uses TRBV6-5 with TRBJ1-2; D is possibly TRBD1 (6 bases). This CDR3 comprises 13 residues. The V and J ends lost 7 bases and 2 bases respectively, with 11 bases between them. Germline loops: CDR1 MNHEY, CDR2 SVGAGI. For the CDR3, the DNA is TGTGCCAGCACGAACCAGGGGAACTATGGCTACACCTTC. It encodes CASTNQGNYGYTF.

This clone was seen a single time. This chain connects TRBV18 to TRBJ2-7, with TRBD1 identical over 11 bases. The CDR3 is made up of 17 amino acids. J lost 1 base, V lost 3 bases, and 8 bases had no gene match. Germline assignment: CDR1 KGHSH and CDR2 LQKENI. CDR3 nucleotides: TGTGCCAGCTCACCCCCCCGCGGGACAGGGGGTTCCTACGAGCAGTACTTC. Encoded protein: CASSPPRGTGGSYEQYF.

This rearrangement joins TRBV28 to TRBJ1-1, with 7 bases aligning to TRBD1. Trimming at V came to 4 bases and at J to 7 bases, leaving 6 bases not matched to a gene. Germline V gene data show CDR1 as MDHEN and CDR2 as SYDVKM. There are 13 residues in the CDR3. The CDR3 sequence is CASSSGTENEAFF. DNA of the CDR3: TGTGCCAGCAGTTCTGGGACAGAGAATGAAGCTTTCTTT.

The chain uses TRBV24-1 and TRBJ2-3; the match to TRBD1 covers 8 bases. The CDR3 consists of 15 residues. The V gene's germline CDR1 is KGHDR and CDR2 SFDVKD. V lost 0 bases and J lost 6; bases outside the gene matches: 4. The DNA of the CDR3 is TGTGCCACCAGTGATTTGGGCAGGGGGCAGGATACGCAGTATTTT. Protein: CATSDLGRGQDTQYF.

The chain couples TRBV29-1 to TRBJ1-4; D gene ambiguous. Germline CDR1 is SQVTM and CDR2 is ANQGSEA. With 1 base removed from V and 0 bases from J, the gap between germline ends came to 6 bases. This CDR3 is 14 amino acids long. CDR3 sequence: CSVEVASTNEKLFF. Here the CDR3 DNA reads TGCAGCGTTGAAGTAGCCTCAACTAATGAAAAACTGTTTTTT. The complete variable domain, with remaining parts taken from reference TRBV29-1 and TRBJ1-4, reads SAVISQKPSRDICQRGTSLTIQCQVDSQVTMMFWYRQQPGQSLTLIATANQGSEATYESGFVIDKFPISRPNLTFSTLTVSNMSPEDSSIYLCSVEVASTNEKLFFGSGTQLSVL.

The chain joins TRBV30 to TRBJ1-6; 8 nucleotides agree with TRBD1. Germline loops: CDR1 GTSNPN, CDR2 SVGIG (reference sequence). There are 13 residues in the CDR3. Trimming at V came to 5 bases and at J to 11 bases, leaving 8 bases not matched to a gene. The CDR3 region has the DNA TGTGCCTGGGGAGGACAGGGTGTTCCACCCCTCCACTTT. This sequence encodes CAWGGQGVPPLHF.

The V gene is TRBV7-9, the J gene TRBJ2-5, with D perhaps matching TRBD1 (5 bases). The CDR3 has 14 amino acids. Germline CDR1 is SEHNR and CDR2 is FQNEAQ (reference sequence). Trimming removed 6 bases at V and 1 base at J, with 12 bases between. The CDR3 loop is CASSRRAPQETQYF. The CDR3 nucleotides read TGTGCCAGCAGTCGCAGGGCCCCCCAAGAGACCCAGTACTTC.

The V call is TRBV11-3, the J call TRBJ2-7, with D tentatively TRBD1 (6 bases). In germline, CDR1 is SGHNT, CDR2 YENEEA. V was trimmed by 3 bases and J by 0 bases, leaving 12 bases between them. The CDR3 runs 15 residues. CDR3 in amino acids: CASSFRDMSSYEQYF. In nucleotides, the CDR3 is TGTGCCAGCAGCTTCCGGGACATGAGCTCCTACGAGCAGTACTTC.

The V and J genes are TRBV20-1 and TRBJ1-5, with 8 bases identical to TRBD1. The ends lost 3 bases at V and 2 bases at J; junction bases unmatched: 9. CDR1 is DFQATT, CDR2 SNEGSKA, per germline (reference sequence). CDR3 length: 16 residues. CDR3 loop: CSASVDRERGNQPQHF. The CDR3 DNA reads as TGCAGTGCTAGTGTGGACAGGGAGAGGGGCAATCAGCCCCAGCATTTT.

DNA for the CDR3: TGTGCCAGCAGCTTAGGGGAGGAGGGGCCGGCCCGGGAGACCCAGTACTTC. This sequence encodes CASSLGEEGPARETQYF. The V gene is TRBV11-3, the J gene TRBJ2-5; the D gene is possibly TRBD2 (6 bases). V lost 1 base, J lost 5 bases, and 20 bases lay in between. The CDR3 totals 17 residues. Germline-derived CDR1 and CDR2 are SGHNT and YENEEA.

Here the CDR3 DNA reads TGCGCCAGCAGCTTGGATGCTAGCGGTTCCTACGAGCAGTACTTC. Translating gives CASSLDASGSYEQYF. The rearrangement uses TRBV5-1 and TRBJ2-7, with TRBD2 matching over 7 bases. This CDR3 has 15 residues. V trimming: 0 bases; J trimming: 1 base; junction bases outside the gene matches: 4. Germline V gene sequence: CDR1 SGHRS, CDR2 YFSETQ.

The J gene is TRBJ1-6, the V gene TRBV7-6; the D gene is possibly TRBD1 (6 bases). CDR1 and CDR2 from the germline V gene are SGHVS and FNYEAQ. The V end lost 5 bases, the J end lost 6 bases, and 14 bases lay between the germline ends. The CDR3 is made up of 15 amino acids. The CDR3 DNA reads TGTGCCAGCAGCCTAGGACAGTCCCCTAATTCACCCCTCCACTTT. Translated, it gives CASSLGQSPNSPLHF.

The rearrangement joins TRBV5-6 to TRBJ2-2; TRBD1 aligns across 11 bases. J was trimmed by 5 bases and V by 0 bases; bases with no gene match: 0. The CDR3 runs to 15 residues. Germline lookup yields CDR1 SGHDT and CDR2 YYEEEE. CDR3 bases: TGTGCCAGCAGCTTGGGGGACAGGGGGACCGGGGAGCTGTTTTTT. Protein sequence: CASSLGDRGTGELFF.

Only a few counts were recorded for this clone. The chain couples TRBV7-8 to TRBJ2-3; TRBD1 agrees at 7 bases. The germline V gene encodes CDR1 SGHVS and CDR2 FQNEAQ. This CDR3 has 16 residues. Trimming removed 2 bases from V and 3 bases from J; junction bases left unmatched: 8. For the CDR3, the DNA is TGTGCCAGCAGCTTACTAGACAGGGTGGTAACAGATACGCAGTATTTT. This gives the protein CASSLLDRVVTDTQYF. The complete variable domain, with remaining parts taken from reference TRBV7-8 and TRBJ2-3, reads GAGVSQSPRYKVAKRGQDVALRCDPISGHVSLFWYQQALGQGPEFLTYFQNEAQLDKSGLPSDRFFAERPEGSVSTLKIQRTQQEDSAVYLCASSLLDRVVTDTQYFGPGTRLTVL.

The genes are TRBV10-1 and TRBJ2-5, with D perhaps TRBD1 (6 bases). CDR3 size: 16 residues. V dropped 2 bases and J dropped 0 bases, with 13 bases sitting between them. The V gene's germline CDR1 is WNHNN and CDR2 SYGVQD (reference sequence). In DNA, the CDR3 is TGCGCCAGCAGTGAGGGGGGCGGATTGTACCAAGAGACCCAGTACTTC. Translating it yields CASSEGGGLYQETQYF.

The genes are TRBV27 and TRBJ1-1, with 8 nucleotides matching TRBD1. CDR1 and CDR2 (germline): MNHEY, SMNVEV (reference sequence). Trimming cost V 5 bases and J 0 bases; bases outside gene matches: 8. This CDR3 region has 16 residues. The CDR3 DNA reads TGTGCCAGCAGTCCATGGACAGGGTGGGTGAACACTGAAGCTTTCTTT. Protein: CASSPWTGWVNTEAFF.

The chain uses TRBV9 and TRBJ2-5; the D is unclear. Germline V CDR1 and CDR2: SGDLS, YYNGEE. The CDR3 contains 15 residues. V gave up 4 bases and J gave up 6 bases, with 19 bases separating them. This CDR3 is CASSPHTSGFQTQYF. CDR3 DNA sequence: TGTGCCAGCAGCCCACACACGTCGGGTTTTCAGACCCAGTACTTC.